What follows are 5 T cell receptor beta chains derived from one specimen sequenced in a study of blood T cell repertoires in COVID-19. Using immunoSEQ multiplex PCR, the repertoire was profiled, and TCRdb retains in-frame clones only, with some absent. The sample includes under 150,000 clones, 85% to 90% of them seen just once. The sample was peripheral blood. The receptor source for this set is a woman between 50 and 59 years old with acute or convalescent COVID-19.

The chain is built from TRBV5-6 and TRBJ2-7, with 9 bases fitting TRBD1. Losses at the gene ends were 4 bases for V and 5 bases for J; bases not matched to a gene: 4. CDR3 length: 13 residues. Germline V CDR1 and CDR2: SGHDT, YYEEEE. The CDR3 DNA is TGTGCCAGCAGCCGGGGACAGGGCCACGAGCAGTACTTC. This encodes CASSRGQGHEQYF.

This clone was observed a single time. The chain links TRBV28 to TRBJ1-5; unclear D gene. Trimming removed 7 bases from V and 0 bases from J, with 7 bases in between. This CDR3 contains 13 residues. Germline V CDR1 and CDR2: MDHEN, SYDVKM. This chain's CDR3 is CASKEASNQPQHF. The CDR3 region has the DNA TGTGCCAGCAAAGAGGCTAGCAATCAGCCCCAGCATTTT.

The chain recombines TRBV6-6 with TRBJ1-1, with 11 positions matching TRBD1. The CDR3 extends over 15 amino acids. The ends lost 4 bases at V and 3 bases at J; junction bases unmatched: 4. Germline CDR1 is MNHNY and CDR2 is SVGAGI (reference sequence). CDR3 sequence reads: CASSLGQGVDTEAFF. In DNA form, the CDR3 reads TGTGCCAGCAGTTTGGGACAGGGGGTCGACACTGAAGCTTTCTTT.

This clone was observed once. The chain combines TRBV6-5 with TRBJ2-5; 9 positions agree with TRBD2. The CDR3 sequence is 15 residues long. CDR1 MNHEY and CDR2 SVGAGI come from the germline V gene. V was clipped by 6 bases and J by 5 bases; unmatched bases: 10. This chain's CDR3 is CASSLSGGFGETQYF. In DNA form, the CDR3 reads TGTGCCAGCAGCCTTAGCGGGGGCTTCGGGGAGACCCAGTACTTC.

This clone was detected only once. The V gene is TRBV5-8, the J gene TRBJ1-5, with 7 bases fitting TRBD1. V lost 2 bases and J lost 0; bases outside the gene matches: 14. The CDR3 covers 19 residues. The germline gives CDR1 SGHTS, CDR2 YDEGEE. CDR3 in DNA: TGTGCCAGCAGCTTCCCCTATGACAGGGCAGGGTATAGCAATCAGCCCCAGCATTTT. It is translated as CASSFPYDRAGYSNQPQHF.